Listed here are 30 T cell receptor beta chains from one sample, sequenced in a study of Ad26.COV2.S vaccination and SARS-CoV-2 variants. Noted treatment: around 19 received Ad26.COV2.S at low or high dose, single or two shots; roughly 5 received placebo; per-sample allocation not given. It was on day 63 after the first vaccine or placebo injection that samples were taken. Method: immunoSEQ multiplex PCR; TCRdb's copy keeps in-frame clones and lacks some. Here the sample spans roughly 460,000 clones, roughly nine tenths being singletons. The sequenced sample was peripheral blood, obtained in a trial of Ad26.COV2.S vaccine versus placebo. Source of these receptors: a person between 18 and 65 years old who received the Ad26.COV2.S COVID-19 vaccine or a placebo.

The V call is TRBV6-6, the J call TRBJ2-7; TRBD1 agrees at 8 bases. Per germline, CDR1 MNHNY and CDR2 SVGAGI (reference sequence). With 2 bases clipped from V and 6 bases from J, the junction kept 9 bases outside the gene matches. The CDR3 is made up of 15 amino acids. This CDR3 is CASSYPRGQGSEQYF. CDR3 coding DNA: TGTGCCAGCAGTTACCCCCGAGGACAGGGATCCGAGCAGTACTTC.

The V call is TRBV13, the J call TRBJ1-2; perhaps TRBD1 as D (6 bases). The CDR3 loop spans 15 amino acids. The ends were cut back, 0 bases at V and 0 bases at J, with 8 bases in the middle. Germline CDR1 is PRHDT and CDR2 is FYEKMQ (reference sequence). This CDR3 is CASSLGRGTNYGYTF. In DNA, the CDR3 is TGTGCCAGCAGCTTAGGAAGGGGGACTAACTATGGCTACACCTTC.

The chain uses TRBV5-4 and TRBJ1-1; D is unresolved. This CDR3 region has 15 residues. From germline, CDR1 is SGHNT and CDR2 YYREEE (reference sequence). The V gene lost 0 bases and the J gene lost 3 bases, with 12 bases spanning the gap. CDR3 sequence (DNA): TGTGCCAGCAGCTTGGCCCAAGATCTCCACACTGAAGCTTTCTTT. Translated: CASSLAQDLHTEAFF.

The chain employs TRBV15 and TRBJ1-1; D is uncertain. Germline CDR1 LNHNV, CDR2 YYDKDF (reference sequence). CDR3 length: 13 residues. V was pared by 3 bases and J by 0 bases, with 5 bases between. For the CDR3, the DNA is TGTGCCACCAGCAGTAATCTGAACACTGAAGCTTTCTTT. It encodes CATSSNLNTEAFF. Full variable domain (outside the CDR3, taken from reference TRBV15 and TRBJ1-1): DAMVIQNPRYQVTQFGKPVTLSCSQTLNHNVMYWYQQKSSQAPKLLFHYYDKDFNNEADTPDNFQSRRPNTSFCFLDIRSPGLGDTAMYLCATSSNLNTEAFFGQGTRLTVV.

The CDR3: CASSQGGDRGRQPQHF. The CDR3 DNA reads TGTGCCAGCAGCCAAGGGGGGGACAGGGGACGACAGCCCCAGCATTTT. The chain combines TRBV4-2 with TRBJ1-5; 10 bases map to TRBD1. This CDR3 has 16 amino acids. The germline V gene encodes CDR1 LGHNA and CDR2 YNFKEQ. V dropped 1 base and J dropped 7; count of bases not matched to a gene: 7.

V and J are TRBV3-1 (or the pseudogene TRBV3-2) and TRBJ2-1; 11 bases agree with TRBD2. The V gene's germline CDR1 is LGHDT and CDR2 YNNKEL (reference sequence). The CDR3 covers 20 residues. V dropped 3 bases and J dropped 10; count of bases not matched to a gene: 23. The CDR3 bases are TGTGCCAGCAGCCACCTTAGCGGGGGGGCTGAAATATTAATTTCACGCGAGCAGTTCTTC. Amino acids: CASSHLSGGAEILISREQFF.

The rearrangement links TRBV6-5 to TRBJ1-1, with TRBD1 identical over 9 bases. V shed 6 bases, J shed 9 bases, and the junction held 14 bases outside the gene matches. The CDR3 covers 15 residues. The V gene's germline CDR1 is MNHEY and CDR2 SVGAGI. The CDR3 nucleotides are TGTGCCAGCAGACGACAGGGGGTGACGGGAACTCAAGCTTTCTTT. It codes for CASRRQGVTGTQAFF.

This chain links TRBV7-8 with TRBJ2-3; TRBD2 agrees at 9 bases. CDR1 is SGHVS and CDR2 is FQNEAQ in the germline V gene. This CDR3 has 16 residues. V lost 4 bases to trimming and J lost 3 bases; unmatched junction nucleotides: 8. This chain's CDR3 is CASSSISGRVTDTQYF. CDR3 coding DNA: TGTGCCAGCAGCTCAATTAGCGGGAGAGTAACAGATACGCAGTATTTT.

In its sample, this clone was seen once. V is TRBV7-3 and J is TRBJ2-2; D not certain. CDR3 length equals 15 residues. Germline CDR1 and CDR2: SGHTA and FQGTGA. The V end lost 2 bases, the J end lost 6 bases, and 13 bases lay between the germline ends. The CDR3: CASSLGVGMAGELFF. The CDR3 DNA is TGTGCCAGCAGCTTAGGTGTTGGGATGGCCGGGGAGCTGTTTTTT.

The chain recombines TRBV7-3 with TRBJ2-1; perhaps TRBD2 as D (6 bases). Between the trimmed V and J ends, which lost 4 bases and 10 bases, there was a span of 17 bases. Germline lookup yields CDR1 SGHTA and CDR2 FQGTGA. The CDR3 spans 14 residues. Here the CDR3 reads CASSSGTLPGEQFF. Written as DNA, the CDR3 is TGTGCCAGCAGCTCCGGGACTCTACCGGGGGAGCAGTTCTTC.

For the CDR3, the DNA is TGTGCCAGCAGACAGGGGTTCACTGAAGCTTTCTTT. Protein: CASRQGFTEAFF. This chain uses TRBV2 with TRBJ1-1, with 7 nucleotides matching TRBD1. V lost 6 bases and J lost 4; bases outside the gene matches: 2. CDR3 length equals 12 residues. CDR1 is SNHLY and CDR2 is FYNNEI in the germline V gene.

V is TRBV20-1 and J is TRBJ1-2; no reliable D call. CDR3 length: 11 residues. Looked up from germline, CDR1 is DFQATT and CDR2 is SNEGSKA (reference sequence). Trimming took off 3 bases at V and 6 bases at J, with 8 bases between the two ends. CDR3 in amino acids: CSARAVNGYTF. The CDR3 DNA sequence: TGCAGTGCTAGGGCCGTCAATGGCTACACCTTC.

The V gene is TRBV12-3 or TRBV12-4, the J gene TRBJ1-3; TRBD1 is a possible D gene (5 bases). The CDR3 is 13 amino acids. V lost 7 bases to trimming and J lost 4 bases, with 11 bases between them. CDR3 nucleotide sequence: TGTGCCAGCACCACAGGTTCGGGAAACACCATATATTTT. Translation: CASTTGSGNTIYF.

In regard to this clone: Other DNA variants within this sample encode the same CDR3. The chain recombines TRBV28 with TRBJ1-2; tentative D call: TRBD1 (6 bases). This CDR3 region has 12 residues. Germline assignment: CDR1 MDHEN and CDR2 SYDVKM. Between the trimmed V and J ends, which lost 6 bases and 6 bases, there was a span of 11 bases. CDR3 in amino acids: CASSSRGDGYTF. The CDR3 bases are TGTGCCAGCAGCTCAAGGGGGGATGGCTACACCTTC.

This chain uses TRBV7-8 with TRBJ2-5, with 8 bases fitting TRBD2. CDR3 length equals 16 residues. From germline, CDR1 is SGHVS and CDR2 FQNEAQ. The trim removed 5 bases at V and 6 bases at J, leaving 14 bases unmatched. The CDR3 spells CASSPRGGQSGKTQYF. CDR3 DNA: TGTGCCAGCAGCCCCCGGGGGGGCCAGAGTGGAAAGACCCAGTACTTC.

CDR3 protein: CAATGVKQPQHF. For the CDR3, the DNA is TGTGCCGCGACAGGGGTGAAACAGCCCCAGCATTTT. V and J are TRBV24-1 and TRBJ1-5; 8 positions agree with TRBD1. V trimming: 12 bases; J trimming: 7 bases; junction bases outside the gene matches: 7. Germline V lookup: CDR1 KGHDR, CDR2 SFDVKD. This CDR3 contains 12 residues.

J is TRBJ2-7 and V is TRBV28; a possible D gene is TRBD1 (6 bases). Trimming removed 4 bases from V and 1 base from J, with 17 bases in between. The CDR3 is 16 residues long. Germline lookup yields CDR1 MDHEN and CDR2 SYDVKM. CDR3 DNA sequence: TGTGCCAGCAGTTCCCCATCAGACAGGAGGTCCTACGAGCAGTACTTC. As protein: CASSSPSDRRSYEQYF.

J is TRBJ2-5 and V is TRBV18, with TRBD1 matching 7 bases. This CDR3 has 14 amino acids. Losses at the gene ends were 0 bases for V and 10 bases for J; bases not matched to a gene: 8. CDR1 and CDR2 (germline): KGHSH, LQKENI. CDR3 DNA: TGTGCCAGCTCACCACCTCTGGACAGGCCTATCCAGTACTTC. Protein: CASSPPLDRPIQYF.

This rearrangement joins TRBV5-4 to TRBJ2-3; unclear D gene. Trimming took off 0 bases at V and 3 bases at J, with 8 bases between the two ends. The CDR3 length is 14 residues. Looked up from germline, CDR1 is SGHNT and CDR2 is YYREEE (reference sequence). In DNA form, the CDR3 reads TGTGCCAGCAGCTTGGACGCGAGGACAGATACGCAGTATTTT. Amino acid sequence: CASSLDARTDTQYF.

Only one count was recorded for this clone. The chain carries TRBV30 and TRBJ1-4; 8 bases are a match to TRBD1. Germline values: CDR1 GTSNPN, CDR2 SVGIG (reference sequence). V gave up 3 bases and J gave up 8 bases; unmatched junction bases: 8. This CDR3 has 14 residues. The CDR3 loop is CAWSPGQGGEKLFF. The CDR3, as DNA: TGTGCCTGGAGCCCAGGACAGGGTGGCGAAAAACTGTTTTTT.

This chain connects TRBV30 to TRBJ2-1; D gene unclear. Germline V gene lookup returns CDR1 GTSNPN and CDR2 SVGIG (reference sequence). The V end was cut by 3 bases, the J end by 0 bases, with 9 bases between. This CDR3 is 14 amino acids long. Here the CDR3 DNA reads TGTGCCTGGAGATGGGGAAGCTCCTACAATGAGCAGTTCTTC. The encoded protein is CAWRWGSSYNEQFF. Supplemented by reference TRBV30 and TRBJ2-1, the full variable domain reads SQTIHQWPATLVQPVGSPLSLECTVEGTSNPNLYWYRQAAGRGLQLLFYSVGIGQISSEVPQNLSASRPQDRQFILSSKKLLLSDSGFYLCAWRWGSSYNEQFFGPGTRLTVL.

This chain connects TRBV6-5 to TRBJ2-5, with 7 bases aligning to TRBD2. Germline CDR1 is MNHEY and CDR2 is SVGAGI. This CDR3 comprises 12 residues. Losses at the gene ends were 4 bases for V and 4 bases for J; bases not matched to a gene: 0. The CDR3 reads CASSWGGETQYF. As DNA, the CDR3 is TGTGCCAGCAGTTGGGGGGGAGAGACCCAGTACTTC.

The rearrangement joins TRBV5-1 to TRBJ1-6; D uncertain. The CDR3 runs to 16 residues. Germline V gene data show CDR1 as SGHRS and CDR2 as YFSETQ. Trimming removed 5 bases from V and 3 bases from J, with 15 bases in between. CDR3 nucleotide sequence: TGCGCCAGCAGTTCCTCATGGGCCAGCTATAATTCACCCCTCCACTTT. Translated: CASSSSWASYNSPLHF.

In this sample, this clone turned up once. This rearrangement joins TRBV27 to TRBJ2-2; D assignment may be TRBD1 or TRBD2 (5 bases each). V was shortened by 2 bases and J by 4 bases, with 8 bases between the two germline ends. Germline V gene lookup returns CDR1 MNHEY and CDR2 SMNVEV (reference sequence). This CDR3 has 14 residues. The CDR3: CASSLGGTTGELFF. CDR3 in DNA: TGTGCCAGCAGTTTAGGGGGAACCACCGGGGAGCTGTTTTTT.

This clone was seen a single time. DNA for the CDR3: TGTGCCAGCAGCGTAGCTCCGCAGGGGCGGCGGAACACTGAAGCTTTCTTT. As protein: CASSVAPQGRRNTEAFF. The chain links TRBV9 to TRBJ1-1; D might be TRBD1 (6 bases). V was trimmed by 0 bases and J by 1 base, leaving 16 bases between them. The length of the CDR3 is 17 residues. In germline, CDR1 is SGDLS, CDR2 YYNGEE. Full variable domain (outside the CDR3, taken from reference TRBV9 and TRBJ1-1): DSGVTQTPKHLITATGQRVTLRCSPRSGDLSVYWYQQSLDQGLQFLIQYYNGEERAKGNILERFSAQQFPDLHSELNLSSLELGDSALYFCASSVAPQGRRNTEAFFGQGTRLTVV.

The chain carries TRBV18 and TRBJ1-1; D unclear. The V gene lost 2 bases and the J gene lost 4 bases, with 11 bases spanning the gap. The CDR3 is made up of 14 amino acids. CDR1 and CDR2 from the germline V gene are KGHSH and LQKENI. The CDR3 spells CASSPSRPLTEAFF. The CDR3, as DNA: TGTGCCAGCTCACCAAGCAGGCCGCTCACTGAAGCTTTCTTT. Looking up the rest from reference TRBV18 and TRBJ1-1 gives the full variable domain: NAGVMQNPRHLVRRRGQEARLRCSPMKGHSHVYWYRQLPEEGLKFMVYLQKENIIDESGMPKERFSAEFPKEGPSILRIQQVVRGDSAAYFCASSPSRPLTEAFFGQGTRLTVV.

V usage is TRBV6-2 or TRBV6-3 and J usage is TRBJ1-6; the D is unclear. The CDR3 is made up of 13 amino acids. Germline V gene lookup returns CDR1 MNHEY and CDR2 SVGEGT. The ends were cut back, 2 bases at V and 12 bases at J, with 11 bases in the middle. CDR3 DNA sequence: TGTGCCAGCAGTTACCCCCGGACGGGACCCCTCCACTTT. It codes for CASSYPRTGPLHF.

This clone was seen a few times. The chain has TRBV6-5 and TRBJ1-4, with 7 bases aligning to TRBD1. Germline assignment: CDR1 MNHEY and CDR2 SVGAGI. V shed 7 bases and J 5 bases; nucleotides not matched to a gene: 7. The CDR3 sequence is 14 residues long. CDR3 amino acids: CASTLNRGNEKLFF. The CDR3 bases are TGTGCCAGCACCTTGAACAGGGGAAATGAAAAACTGTTTTTT.

The genes are TRBV19 and TRBJ2-7; D remains ambiguous. Trimming took off 2 bases at V and 3 bases at J, with 5 bases between the two ends. The germline CDR1 and CDR2 sequences are LNHDA and SQIVND (reference sequence). This CDR3 is 12 amino acids long. CDR3 protein: CASSIQGYEQYF. The CDR3, as DNA: TGTGCCAGTAGTATACAAGGCTACGAGCAGTACTTC.

This sequence joins TRBV12-3 or TRBV12-4 and TRBJ2-2; no clear D. V lost 4 bases to trimming and J lost 5 bases, with 5 bases between them. The CDR3 contains 12 residues. For the CDR3, the DNA is TGTGCCAGCAGTTCCCAAACCGGGGAGCTGTTTTTT. It yields the protein CASSSQTGELFF.